These T cell receptor beta chains were read from a single sample in a study of control samples from healthy donors and cancer patients. Only in-frame clones appear in the TCRdb table, and some are missing; sequencing was by immunoSEQ multiplex PCR. The sample contains 100,000 to 150,000 clones, over 85% of which appear only once. Sample: PBMCs. Every receptor here comes from a man aged 50 or older with head and neck cancer. Both conserved end residues are trimmed from each CDR3. Fields, in order: J gene, D gene, V gene, CDR3 protein. A D gene is named only where the DNA matches it firmly.

TRBJ1-1,TRBD1,TRBV23-1,ASSRDRGCVNTEAF
TRBJ2-1,TRBD2,TRBV27,ASNPSGGVVNEQF
TRBJ2-1,NA,TRBV6-5,ASRIPGRDNEQF
TRBJ2-1,TRBD2,TRBV6-5,ASSYSSGRWNEQF
TRBJ2-7,NA,TRBV18,ASSPRDNDRGEQY
TRBJ2-2,NA,TRBV7-9,ASIEGSDTGELF
TRBJ2-5,TRBD2,TRBV6-4,ASRDYSETQY
TRBJ1-1,NA,TRBV11-2,ASSSSGNTEAF
TRBJ1-1,TRBD1,TRBV18,ASSLMTGGSNAEAF
TRBJ2-3,TRBD1,TRBV7-2,ASSLRSRGPDTQY
TRBJ2-7,NA,TRBV4-1,ASSQPNGRAGGYEQY
TRBJ2-3,NA,TRBV27,ASSLFGERMRTDTQY
TRBJ2-4,TRBD1,TRBV24-1,ATRTDRAVKNIQY
TRBJ1-1,TRBD1,TRBV10-3,AISVTTGGIRTEAF
TRBJ2-7,TRBD1,TRBV11-2,ASSLLNRGSYEQY
TRBJ2-5,TRBD1,TRBV11-2,ASSLGQTQETQY
TRBJ2-2,NA,TRBV15,ATSRGTSNTGELF
TRBJ1-4,TRBD1,TRBV11-2,ASSPDRVEKLF
TRBJ2-1,NA,TRBV4-2,ASSQDPEGNEQF
TRBJ1-1,NA,TRBV10-1,ASSDSSMNTEAF
TRBJ1-4,TRBD1,TRBV25-1,ASMGTALGEKLF
TRBJ1-6,NA,TRBV18,ASSPRQGDNSPLH
TRBJ2-1,NA,TRBV7-2,ASSPPSGHSYNEQF
TRBJ1-1,NA,TRBV19,ASTFRRDTEAF
TRBJ2-7,NA,TRBV28,ASSLGTFYEQY
TRBJ2-3,NA,TRBV6-4,ASSGGVADTQY
TRBJ2-1,NA,TRBV6-5,ASTSTTRGHVWF
TRBJ1-3,NA,TRBV5-1,ASSEGSGNTIY
TRBJ1-5,NA,TRBV2,ASSVNRANQPQH
TRBJ2-1,NA,TRBV11-3,ASSLALDHEQF
TRBJ2-7,NA,TRBV6-5,ASSYGGDGYEQY
TRBJ2-3,NA,TRBV5-1,ASSSGQLSTDTQY
TRBJ2-1,NA,TRBV27,ASSWNGIDEQF
TRBJ2-7,NA,TRBV27,ASSFPGGEQY
TRBJ1-5,NA,TRBV6-2/TRBV6-3,ASSKGGGSQPQH
TRBJ2-1,TRBD2,TRBV27,ASSPTSGRYNEQF
TRBJ1-1,NA,TRBV6-5,ASKTQGGRGTEAF
TRBJ2-1,NA,TRBV5-1,ASSLFRGTSSEQF
TRBJ2-2,NA,TRBV2,ASSGTLGRLNTGELF
TRBJ2-7,NA,TRBV19,ASKGRVVEQY
TRBJ2-1,NA,TRBV5-1,ASSLESSRSYNEQF